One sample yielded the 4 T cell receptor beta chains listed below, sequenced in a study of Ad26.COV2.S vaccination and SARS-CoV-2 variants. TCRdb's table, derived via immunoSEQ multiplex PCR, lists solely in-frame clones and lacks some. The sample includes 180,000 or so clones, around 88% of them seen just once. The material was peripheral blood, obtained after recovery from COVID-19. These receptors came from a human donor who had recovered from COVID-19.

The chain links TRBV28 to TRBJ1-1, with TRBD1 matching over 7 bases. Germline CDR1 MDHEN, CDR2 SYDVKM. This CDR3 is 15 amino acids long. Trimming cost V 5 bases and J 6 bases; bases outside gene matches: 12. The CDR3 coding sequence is TGTGCCAGCAGTCCCGGACAGGAAAAAAGGGCTGAAGCTTTCTTT. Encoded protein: CASSPGQEKRAEAFF.

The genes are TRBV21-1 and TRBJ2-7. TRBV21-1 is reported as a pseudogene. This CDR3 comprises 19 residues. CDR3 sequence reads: CASSKEAGSKRRYTYEQYF. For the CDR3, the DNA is TGTGCCAGCAGCAAAGAGGCAGGATCGAAGCGTAGGTACACCTACGAGCAGTACTTC.

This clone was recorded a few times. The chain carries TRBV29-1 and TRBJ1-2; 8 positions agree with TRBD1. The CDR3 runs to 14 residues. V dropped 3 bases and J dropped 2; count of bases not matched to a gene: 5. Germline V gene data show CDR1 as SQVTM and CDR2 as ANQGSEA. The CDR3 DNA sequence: TGCAGCGTTGATTGGACAGGGCTCAACTATGGCTACACCTTC. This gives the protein CSVDWTGLNYGYTF.

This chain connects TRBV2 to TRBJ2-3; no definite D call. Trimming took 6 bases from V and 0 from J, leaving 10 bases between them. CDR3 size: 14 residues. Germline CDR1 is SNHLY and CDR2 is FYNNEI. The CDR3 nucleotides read TGTGCCAGCAGACTTCAAGCTAGCACAGATACGCAGTATTTT. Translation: CASRLQASTDTQYF.